This TCR beta chain was sequenced for a study of response to subunit inactivated influenza vaccine. Study-wide results and limits: It was suggested by the authors that few new T cells are recruited by each seasonal influenza vaccination.

Ten or more counts support this clonotype. Its antigen is unknown. TCRdb reanalysed the RT-PCR reads using MiXCR and keeps one entry per CDR3 protein. Among fewer than 750,000 distinct CDR3 sequences listed, 14% were seen once. From germline, CDR1 is SQVTM and CDR2 ANQGSEA. The CDR3 spans 14 residues. V lost 6 bases and J lost 3; bases outside the gene matches: 4. The sample consisted of PBMCs from blood, taken approximately 13 days after vaccination. The receptor was derived from a middle-aged man who received an inactivated influenza vaccine. The chain employs TRBV29-1 and TRBJ2-7, with 14 nucleotides matching TRBD2. Here the CDR3 DNA reads TGCAGCGTGACCGGGACTAGCGGGAGCTACGAGCAGTACTTC. It specifies CSVTGTSGSYEQYF.